Each of the 17 T cell receptor beta chains below was sequenced from the same sample in a study of shared clonotypes between healthy human individuals. The table came from immunoSEQ multiplex PCR; TCRdb's copy has only in-frame clones and leaves some out. The sample yields about 1.5 million clones, approximately 96% seen once. The sample consisted of naive CD4+ T cells sorted from blood. Sample subset: CD45RA+ positively selected. Source of these receptors: a man under 40 in good health.

V gene TRBV28 combines with J gene TRBJ2-7, with a tentative D call TRBD1 (5 bases). The CDR3 extends over 11 amino acids. In germline, CDR1 is MDHEN, CDR2 SYDVKM. V dropped 10 bases and J dropped 4 bases, with 11 bases sitting between them. CDR3 residues: CAIKGVYEQYF. CDR3 sequence (DNA): TGTGCCATCAAAGGGGTGTACGAGCAGTACTTC. Full variable domain (rest looked up from reference TRBV28 and TRBJ2-7): DVKVTQSSRYLVKRTGEKVFLECVQDMDHENMFWYRQDPGLGLRLIYFSYDVKMKEKGDIPEGYSVSREKKERFSLILESASTNQTSMYLCAIKGVYEQYFGPGTRLTVT.

V and J are TRBV5-1 and TRBJ2-3; D call uncertain. This CDR3 has 14 amino acids. Germline CDR1 SGHRS, CDR2 YFSETQ. V was trimmed by 1 base and J by 4 bases, leaving 10 bases between them. The DNA of the CDR3 is TGCGCCAGCAGCTTGAAGATTTCGGCAGATACGCAGTATTTT. It translates to CASSLKISADTQYF.

The chain joins TRBV7-8 to TRBJ1-1, with TRBD1 as a possible D gene (5 bases). The ends were cut back, 6 bases at V and 1 base at J, with 9 bases in the middle. The CDR3 contains 13 residues. The germline CDR1 and CDR2 sequences are SGHVS and FQNEAQ. Written as DNA, the CDR3 is TGTGCCAGCAGTCTCCAGGGGAACACTGAAGCTTTCTTT. Its protein is CASSLQGNTEAFF.

The chain employs TRBV7-2 and TRBJ2-7; D not certain. Germline-derived CDR1 and CDR2 are SGHTA and FQGNSA. This CDR3 is 11 amino acids long. V was trimmed by 5 bases and J by 2 bases, leaving 4 bases between them. CDR3 protein: CASSEAYEQYF. CDR3 nucleotides: TGTGCCAGCAGCGAGGCCTACGAGCAGTACTTC.

CDR3 sequence: CASSFSTGDTQYF. The DNA of the CDR3 is TGTGCCAGCAGCTTTAGTACAGGGGATACGCAGTATTTT. The J gene is TRBJ2-3, the V gene TRBV7-2; the D gene is possibly TRBD1 (6 bases). V lost 3 bases and J 6 bases, leaving 10 bases between the germline ends. This CDR3 is built from 13 residues. Germline V gives CDR1 SGHTA, CDR2 FQGNSA.

This chain uses TRBV2 with TRBJ2-5, with D unclear. Germline V gene lookup returns CDR1 SNHLY and CDR2 FYNNEI. With 7 bases removed from V and 9 bases from J, the gap between germline ends came to 30 bases. This CDR3 is 17 amino acids long. The CDR3 sequence: CASTIGVVPKVGEAQYF. The CDR3, as DNA: TGTGCCAGCACCATTGGGGTGGTCCCTAAAGTTGGTGAGGCCCAGTACTTC.

DNA for the CDR3: TGTGCCACCCTCGGGATAGGGACTGAAGCTTTCTTT. Amino acids: CATLGIGTEAFF. The chain couples TRBV7-9 to TRBJ1-1; no clear D gene. Looked up from germline, CDR1 is SEHNR and CDR2 is FQNEAQ (reference sequence). V dropped 10 bases and J dropped 5 bases, with 14 bases sitting between them. This CDR3 is built from 12 residues.

V gene TRBV5-4 combines with J gene TRBJ1-1; the D is unclear. The CDR3 totals 14 residues. The ends were cut back, 2 bases at V and 0 bases at J, with 8 bases in the middle. The germline V gene encodes CDR1 SGHNT and CDR2 YYREEE (reference sequence). The CDR3 bases are TGTGCCAGCAGCTTACAGATTATGAACACTGAAGCTTTCTTT. The encoded protein is CASSLQIMNTEAFF.

The chain joins TRBV11-2 to TRBJ1-2; D possibly corresponds to TRBD1 (5 bases). V lost 3 bases and J lost 2, with 16 bases in between. The V gene's germline CDR1 is SGHAT and CDR2 FQNNGV. CDR3 length: 16 amino acids. Here the CDR3 reads CASSFPGTKLNYGYTF. CDR3 nucleotide sequence: TGTGCCAGCAGCTTTCCCGGGACCAAATTAAACTATGGCTACACCTTC.

The chain carries TRBV5-4 and TRBJ2-3; 9 bases agree with TRBD1. V shed 4 bases, J shed 1 base, and the junction held 4 bases outside the gene matches. This CDR3 region has 15 residues. Germline assignment: CDR1 SGHNT and CDR2 YYREEE (reference sequence). CDR3 in DNA: TGTGCCAGCAGCCGACAGGGGGTAGGCACAGATACGCAGTATTTT. Translation gives CASSRQGVGTDTQYF.

The CDR3 DNA sequence: TGTGCCAGCAGCCCTTCGCTCGGGGGCACTGAAGCTTTCTTT. This codes for CASSPSLGGTEAFF. The V and J genes are TRBV6-6 and TRBJ1-1; TRBD1 might be the D (5 bases). CDR3 size: 14 residues. V was trimmed by 6 bases and J by 4 bases, leaving 15 bases between them. Germline V CDR1 and CDR2: MNHNY, SVGAGI (reference sequence).

This chain joins TRBV5-1 and TRBJ1-1; tentatively, D is TRBD1 (6 bases). Germline CDR1 is SGHRS and CDR2 is YFSETQ. V was cut by 0 bases and J by 3 bases, with 18 bases left in between. CDR3 length: 17 amino acids. Here the CDR3 DNA reads TGCGCCAGCAGCTTGGGTTCCCTTACAGGGAAGGACACTGAAGCTTTCTTT. Translation gives CASSLGSLTGKDTEAFF.

The rearrangement uses TRBV28 and TRBJ1-1; the D is unclear. This CDR3 comprises 15 residues. Germline CDR1 MDHEN, CDR2 SYDVKM. Trimming removed 4 bases from V and 5 bases from J, with 17 bases in between. CDR3 sequence reads: CASSSRTRLRTEAFF. The DNA of the CDR3 is TGTGCCAGCAGTTCTAGGACGCGGCTGAGGACTGAAGCTTTCTTT.

The J gene is TRBJ2-1, the V gene TRBV2; 12 nucleotides line up with TRBD2. This CDR3 spans 16 amino acids. J lost 7 bases, V lost 5 bases, and 9 bases had no gene match. Germline CDR1 and CDR2: SNHLY and FYNNEI. The CDR3 protein is CASSPKRLAGENEQFF. The DNA of the CDR3 is TGTGCCAGCAGTCCCAAACGACTAGCGGGAGAGAATGAGCAGTTCTTC.

V gene TRBV7-6 combines with J gene TRBJ2-5; perhaps TRBD1 as D (5 bases). The CDR3 length is 15 residues. Germline CDR1 is SGHVS and CDR2 is FNYEAQ. Trimming removed 5 bases from V and 2 bases from J, with 15 bases in between. The CDR3 spells CASSHRRGVQETQYF. DNA for the CDR3: TGTGCCAGCAGCCACCGTAGGGGCGTACAAGAGACCCAGTACTTC. The variable domain in full, with the rest retrieved from reference TRBV7-6 and TRBJ2-5, is GAGVSQSPRYKVTKRGQDVALRCDPISGHVSLYWYRQALGQGPEFLTYFNYEAQQDKSGLPNDRFSAERPEGSISTLTIQRTEQRDSAMYRCASSHRRGVQETQYFGPGTRLLVL.

Here the CDR3 DNA reads TGTGCCAGCAGCCAACTAGCGGGAGGAGGCGAGCAGTACTTC. It yields the protein CASSQLAGGGEQYF. This chain connects TRBV7-2 to TRBJ2-7, with TRBD2 matching 12 bases. Trimming took 5 bases from V and 6 from J; bases not matched to a gene: 5. This CDR3 is built from 14 residues. The germline V gene encodes CDR1 SGHTA and CDR2 FQGNSA.

The chain employs TRBV7-8 and TRBJ2-4; TRBD1 matches at 9 bases. The junction had 10 bases not matched to a gene; V was cut back by 1 base and J by 0 bases. This CDR3 has 19 amino acids. CDR1 SGHVS and CDR2 FQNEAQ come from the germline V gene. This CDR3 is CASSLGVTGGLLAKNIQYF. CDR3 nucleotides: TGTGCCAGCAGCTTAGGGGTGACAGGGGGATTGCTAGCCAAAAACATTCAGTACTTC.